This T cell receptor (beta chain) was captured in a study of blood T cell repertoires in COVID-19. Study-wide background: COVID-19 samples from acute and convalescent phases originated in the United States, Italy and Spain.

Generated by immunoSEQ multiplex PCR, the TCRdb table keeps only in-frame clones and is missing some. The sample yields approximately 210,000 clones, approximately 84% seen once. Sequencing input: peripheral blood. This TCR derives from a woman older than 75 with COVID-19, enrolled during active disease.

CDR3 DNA sequence: TGTGCCAGCAGGGGGAACAGGGGGACGGCTGAAGCTTTCTTT. It specifies CASRGNRGTAEAFF. This chain links TRBV6-5 with TRBJ1-1; 8 bases fit TRBD1. V lost 6 bases, J lost 6 bases, and 9 bases stayed unmatched. There are 14 residues in the CDR3. The germline V gene encodes CDR1 MNHEY and CDR2 SVGAGI.